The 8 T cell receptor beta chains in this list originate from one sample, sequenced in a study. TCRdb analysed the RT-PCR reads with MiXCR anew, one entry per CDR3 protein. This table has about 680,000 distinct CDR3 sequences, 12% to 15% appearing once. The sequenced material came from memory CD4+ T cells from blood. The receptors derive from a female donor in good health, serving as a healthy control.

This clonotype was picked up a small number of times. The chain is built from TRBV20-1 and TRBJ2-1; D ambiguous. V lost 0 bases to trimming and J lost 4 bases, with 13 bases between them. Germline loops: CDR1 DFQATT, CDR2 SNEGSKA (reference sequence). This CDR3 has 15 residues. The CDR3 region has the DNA TGCAGTGCTAGAGATCAAGCGCGGTGGTACAATGAGCAGTTCTTC. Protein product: CSARDQARWYNEQFF.

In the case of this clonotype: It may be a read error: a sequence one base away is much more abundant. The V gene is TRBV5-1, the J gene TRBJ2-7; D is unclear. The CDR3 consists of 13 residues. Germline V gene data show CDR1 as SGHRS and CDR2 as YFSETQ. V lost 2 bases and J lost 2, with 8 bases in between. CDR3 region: CASSLNPAYEQYF. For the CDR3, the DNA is TGCGCCAGCAGCTTAAACCCGGCCTACGAGCAGTACTTC.

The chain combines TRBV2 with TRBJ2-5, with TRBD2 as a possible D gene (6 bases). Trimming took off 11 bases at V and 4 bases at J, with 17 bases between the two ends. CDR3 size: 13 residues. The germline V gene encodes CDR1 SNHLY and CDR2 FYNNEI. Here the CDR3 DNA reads TGTGCCTGCCGGACGGGGGAAGGAGAGACCCAGTACTTC. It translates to CACRTGEGETQYF.

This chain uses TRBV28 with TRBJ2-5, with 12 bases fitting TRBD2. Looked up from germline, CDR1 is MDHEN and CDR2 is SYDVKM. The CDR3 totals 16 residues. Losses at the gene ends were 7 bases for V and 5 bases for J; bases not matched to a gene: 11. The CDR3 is CASTRPTSGSYETQYF. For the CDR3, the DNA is TGTGCCAGCACTCGCCCGACTAGCGGGAGTTATGAGACCCAGTACTTC.

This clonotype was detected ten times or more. The CDR3 loop reads CASSLGIRETQYF. The CDR3 nucleotides are TGCGCCAGCAGCTTGGGGATCCGGGAGACCCAGTACTTC. The J gene is TRBJ2-5, the V gene TRBV5-1; the D is unclear. V was cut by 0 bases and J by 5 bases, with 8 bases left in between. Germline V gene lookup returns CDR1 SGHRS and CDR2 YFSETQ. The CDR3 runs to 13 residues.

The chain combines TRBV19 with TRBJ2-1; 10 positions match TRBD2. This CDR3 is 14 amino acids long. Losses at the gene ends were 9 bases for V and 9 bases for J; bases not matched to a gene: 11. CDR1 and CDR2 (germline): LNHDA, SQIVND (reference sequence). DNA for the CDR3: TGTGCCAGCTCCCAGCGGGAGGGCCGATCTGAGCAGTTCTTC. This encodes CASSQREGRSEQFF.

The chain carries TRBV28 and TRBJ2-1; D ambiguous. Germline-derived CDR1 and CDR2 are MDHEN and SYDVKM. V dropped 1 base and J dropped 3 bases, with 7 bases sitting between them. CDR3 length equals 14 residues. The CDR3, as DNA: TGTGCCAGCAGTTTATTGAGAGACTACAATGAGCAGTTCTTC. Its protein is CASSLLRDYNEQFF.

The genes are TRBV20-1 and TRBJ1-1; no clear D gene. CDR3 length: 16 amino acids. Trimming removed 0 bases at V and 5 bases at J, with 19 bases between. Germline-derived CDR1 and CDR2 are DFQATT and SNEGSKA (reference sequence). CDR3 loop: CSARDSQAGEATEAFF. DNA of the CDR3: TGCAGTGCTAGAGATAGCCAGGCGGGTGAAGCGACTGAAGCTTTCTTT.